This T cell receptor (beta chain) derives from a study of HIV-infected patients and healthy controls. Alpha and beta constant-region primers primed reverse transcription of about 500 ng RNA. Alpha and beta chain libraries were made separately by chain-specific third strand synthesis with multiplexing indices. A single primer pair per chain amplified all rearrangements, with per-molecule barcodes. The library got P5 and P7 elements plus a second index, then an approximately 23-cycle PCR. TCRdb processed the 5' RACE reads anew with MiXCR; each CDR3 protein has one entry. The sample consists of nearly 9,500 distinct CDR3 sequences, about 6.1% of them appearing once. Whole-study findings and limits: HLA types of the donors remained undetermined. HIV-associated CDR3 frequencies dropped significantly during therapy; CMV-associated ones, mostly rising, changed nonsignificantly.

All unsorted peripheral T cells were captured because whole blood was used without fractionation. This clonotype was recorded a few times. Its antigen is not identified. Germline V gene lookup returns CDR1 SEHNR and CDR2 FQNEAQ (reference sequence). V was cut by 2 bases and J by 6 bases, with 11 bases left in between. The length of the CDR3 is 15 residues. The sequenced material came from blood. This rearrangement joins TRBV7-9 to TRBJ1-6; D may be TRBD1 (5 bases). The TCR sequence derives from an adult in good health. This chain's CDR3 is CASSLQGRVNSPLHF. The CDR3 DNA follows: TGTGCCAGCAGCTTACAGGGCAGGGTTAATTCACCCCTCCACTTT.